Each of the 30 T cell receptor beta chains below was sequenced from the same sample in a study of cytomegalovirus exposure and HLA in healthy donors. Use of 60 Vbeta and 13 Jbeta primers characterized the PCR. Sequencing was performed with immunoSEQ multiplex PCR; in TCRdb, only in-frame clones are kept and a portion is missing. This table holds 100,000 or so clones, about 81% found once. The material sequenced was PBMCs. The receptors come from a young man in good health and CMV-seronegative.

The CDR3, as DNA: TGTGCCTGCTTGGTACAGGAAGAAACCTACGAGCAGTACTTC. Translating it yields CACLVQEETYEQYF. This chain joins TRBV30 and TRBJ2-7, with D possibly TRBD1 on 5 matching bases. V was clipped by 6 bases and J by 2 bases, with 17 bases between them. The CDR3 has 14 amino acids. The V gene's germline CDR1 is GTSNPN and CDR2 SVGIG (reference sequence).

The chain is built from TRBV7-9 and TRBJ2-7, with D possibly TRBD2 on 6 matching bases. Per the germline V gene, CDR1 is SEHNR and CDR2 is FQNEAQ (reference sequence). The CDR3 totals 15 residues. Deletions cut 4 bases from V and 1 base from J, with 14 bases between. CDR3 nucleotides: TGTGCCAGCAGCTCACCGGGACTGCTTTCCTACGAGCAGTACTTC. Its protein product is CASSSPGLLSYEQYF.

The chain recombines TRBV9 with TRBJ1-6, with 9 bases fitting TRBD1. V trimming: 4 bases; J trimming: 7 bases; junction bases outside the gene matches: 6. The CDR3 is made up of 15 amino acids. Germline V CDR1 and CDR2: SGDLS, YYNGEE. The CDR3 protein is CASSQWTGVNSPLHF. The CDR3 DNA reads as TGTGCCAGCAGCCAATGGACAGGGGTCAATTCACCCCTCCACTTT.

The V call is TRBV7-3, the J call TRBJ2-1, with TRBD2 identical over 9 bases. V lost 2 bases and J lost 6; bases outside the gene matches: 8. This CDR3 contains 16 residues. Germline V CDR1 and CDR2: SGHTA, FQGTGA. CDR3: CASSLASGRFGNEQFF. DNA of the CDR3: TGTGCCAGCAGCTTAGCGAGCGGGAGGTTTGGCAATGAGCAGTTCTTC.

The chain uses TRBV19 and TRBJ2-1, with 7 nucleotides matching TRBD2. Germline CDR1 is LNHDA and CDR2 is SQIVND (reference sequence). The CDR3 is made up of 13 amino acids. V gave up 8 bases and J gave up 4 bases; unmatched junction bases: 5. CDR3 residues: CASESGNYNEQFF. For the CDR3, the DNA is TGTGCCAGTGAAAGCGGGAATTACAATGAGCAGTTCTTC.

The chain joins TRBV7-2 to TRBJ2-5, with unresolved D. Trimming cost V 2 bases and J 2 bases, with 15 bases left between them. The CDR3 length is 16 residues. CDR1 and CDR2 from the germline V gene are SGHTA and FQGNSA. The CDR3 is CASSLSGPEKQETQYF. Here the CDR3 DNA reads TGTGCCAGCAGCTTAAGTGGGCCAGAGAAGCAAGAGACCCAGTACTTC.

The chain carries TRBV7-3 and TRBJ2-6; 8 bases line up with TRBD1. Trimming cost V 5 bases and J 2 bases; bases outside gene matches: 17. The CDR3 has 20 residues. Germline loops: CDR1 SGHTA, CDR2 FQGTGA. The CDR3 protein is CASSPRGTGTLVAGANVLTF. CDR3 DNA: TGTGCCAGCAGCCCGAGGGGGACAGGAACTTTAGTTGCTGGGGCCAACGTCCTGACTTTC.

This clone came up a few times. The CDR3 DNA sequence: TGTGCCAGCGGGACTAGCGTGAACAATGAGCAGTTCTTC. Its protein product is CASGTSVNNEQFF. The V call is TRBV28, the J call TRBJ2-1; 10 bases align to TRBD2. The CDR3 contains 13 residues. Germline trimming cut 8 bases from V and 5 bases from J; bases unmatched to any gene: 3. Germline loops: CDR1 MDHEN, CDR2 SYDVKM. The variable domain in full, with the rest retrieved from reference TRBV28 and TRBJ2-1, is DVKVTQSSRYLVKRTGEKVFLECVQDMDHENMFWYRQDPGLGLRLIYFSYDVKMKEKGDIPEGYSVSREKKERFSLILESASTNQTSMYLCASGTSVNNEQFFGPGTRLTVL.

V is TRBV6-5 and J is TRBJ2-3; 7 nucleotides agree with TRBD1. Trimming at V came to 6 bases and at J to 0 bases, leaving 6 bases not matched to a gene. This CDR3 has 15 amino acids. The germline V gene has CDR1 MNHEY and CDR2 SVGAGI. CDR3 region: CASSDRDHSTDTQYF. CDR3 coding DNA: TGTGCCAGCAGCGACAGGGACCATAGCACAGATACGCAGTATTTT.

The rearrangement links TRBV7-9 to TRBJ2-1; D possibly corresponds to TRBD2 (6 bases). Germline V gene data show CDR1 as SEHNR and CDR2 as FQNEAQ (reference sequence). This CDR3 has 15 amino acids. Trimming left V 0 bases short and J 7 bases short, with 13 bases between. CDR3 sequence (DNA): TGTGCCAGCAGCTTAGCTAGCGGCACCCTTAATGAGCAGTTCTTC. Residues: CASSLASGTLNEQFF. The variable domain in full, with the rest retrieved from reference TRBV7-9 and TRBJ2-1, is DTGVSQNPRHKITKRGQNVTFRCDPISEHNRLYWYRQTLGQGPEFLTYFQNEAQLEKSRLLSDRFSAERPKGSFSTLEIQRTEQGDSAMYLCASSLASGTLNEQFFGPGTRLTVL.

This sequence joins TRBV7-6 and TRBJ2-3; 7 positions match TRBD1. Germline loops: CDR1 SGHVS, CDR2 FNYEAQ. The CDR3 is 15 amino acids. Losses at the gene ends were 5 bases for V and 4 bases for J; bases not matched to a gene: 9. The CDR3 DNA is TGTGCCAGCAGCCCTATGGGGCAGGGGGCAGATACGCAGTATTTT. This encodes CASSPMGQGADTQYF.

The genes are TRBV6-6 and TRBJ2-1; D is unclear. The CDR3 has 16 amino acids. The germline gives CDR1 MNHNY, CDR2 SVGAGI (reference sequence). Deletions cut 7 bases from V and 6 bases from J, with 22 bases between. DNA for the CDR3: TGTGCCAGCACCCATCCACCGGGTGGTGTGGGCAATGAGCAGTTCTTC. Its protein is CASTHPPGGVGNEQFF.

The V gene is TRBV11-1, the J gene TRBJ1-1; tentatively, D is TRBD1 (6 bases). Germline CDR1 and CDR2: SGHAT and FQDESV (reference sequence). The germline V and J ends were trimmed by 5 bases and 4 bases, with 14 bases remaining between them. The CDR3 covers 14 residues. CDR3 in amino acids: CASSRSTGSTEAFF. CDR3 sequence (DNA): TGTGCCAGCAGCCGAAGCACAGGGAGCACTGAAGCTTTCTTT.

The chain recombines TRBV7-3 with TRBJ2-7, with 12 bases identical to TRBD1. Germline trimming cut 2 bases from V and 5 bases from J; bases unmatched to any gene: 7. The CDR3 extends over 16 amino acids. Germline loops: CDR1 SGHTA, CDR2 FQGTGA. CDR3 in amino acids: CASSLGTGQGANEQYF. The CDR3 DNA reads TGTGCCAGCAGCTTAGGTACGGGACAGGGGGCGAACGAGCAGTACTTC.

The chain couples TRBV4-1 to TRBJ1-5; 7 bases line up with TRBD1. V trimming: 3 bases; J trimming: 3 bases; junction bases outside the gene matches: 11. Germline V gene data show CDR1 as MGHRA and CDR2 as YSYEKL. This CDR3 contains 17 residues. In DNA form, the CDR3 reads TGCGCCAGCAGCCACGAAAAGGGGGCAGGGACCAATCAGCCCCAGCATTTT. Its protein is CASSHEKGAGTNQPQHF.

V usage is TRBV4-3 and J usage is TRBJ1-4; 9 nucleotides agree with TRBD1. The germline CDR1 and CDR2 sequences are LGHNA and YSLEER. The trim removed 5 bases at V and 7 bases at J, leaving 8 bases unmatched. The CDR3 sequence is 15 residues long. The CDR3 DNA reads as TGCGCCAGCAGCAAGGACAGGGGCTGGGGTGAAAAACTGTTTTTT. Translated, it gives CASSKDRGWGEKLFF.

The CDR3 sequence: CASSLPANRGPYNEQFF. The DNA for the CDR3 is TGTGCCAGCAGCTTACCCGCTAACAGGGGACCCTACAATGAGCAGTTCTTC. This chain joins TRBV7-9 and TRBJ2-1; 7 bases are shared with TRBD1. Trimming removed 2 bases from V and 2 bases from J; junction bases left unmatched: 9. Germline V lookup: CDR1 SEHNR, CDR2 FQNEAQ (reference sequence). The CDR3 has 17 amino acids.

Turning to this clone: The final CDR3 position lacks the conserved phenylalanine or tryptophan, pointing to a likely read error. The chain carries TRBV30 and TRBJ1-2; possible D gene TRBD1, 6 bases. Germline V gene sequence: CDR1 GTSNPN, CDR2 SVGIG (reference sequence). CDR3 length: 11 residues. The V end was cut by 5 bases, the J end by 4 bases, with 8 bases between. The CDR3 region is CAWGQIYGYTV. CDR3 bases: TGTGCCTGGGGACAGATCTATGGCTACACCGTC.

The chain uses TRBV19 and TRBJ2-7; TRBD2 aligns across 8 bases. The length of the CDR3 is 13 residues. Germline lookup yields CDR1 LNHDA and CDR2 SQIVND (reference sequence). Losses at the gene ends were 5 bases for V and 2 bases for J; bases not matched to a gene: 2. The chain's CDR3 is CASSSAGAYEQYF. The CDR3 DNA is TGTGCCAGTAGTTCAGCGGGAGCCTACGAGCAGTACTTC.

This rearrangement joins TRBV12-5 to TRBJ2-7, with no clear D. CDR3 length: 13 residues. Germline CDR1 and CDR2: LGHNT and FRNRAP. The ends were cut back, 10 bases at V and 6 bases at J, with 19 bases in the middle. The CDR3 region is CATEPPSLREQYF. The CDR3 DNA reads as TGTGCTACCGAGCCCCCTAGTCTCCGCGAGCAGTACTTC.

This chain uses TRBV7-2 with TRBJ2-1, with D tentatively TRBD1 (5 bases). Per germline, CDR1 SGHTA and CDR2 FQGNSA. The CDR3 totals 18 residues. V dropped 0 bases and J dropped 6 bases, with 21 bases sitting between them. CDR3 nucleotides: TGTGCCAGCAGCTTAGCCCCTTCAGGGATGACGGTAGTCAATGAGCAGTTCTTC. Its protein product is CASSLAPSGMTVVNEQFF.

This chain links TRBV5-1 with TRBJ1-2; 8 positions match TRBD1. Germline assignment: CDR1 SGHRS and CDR2 YFSETQ. J gave up 5 bases and V 4 bases, and 10 bases lay outside the gene matches. The CDR3 extends over 15 amino acids. CDR3 in amino acids: CASSQTVTGEYGYTF. CDR3 sequence (DNA): TGCGCCAGCAGCCAAACCGTGACAGGGGAATATGGCTACACCTTC.

In the case of this clone: Mismatch with germline at one junction end may stem from a read error. The V gene is TRBV5-1, the J gene TRBJ1-2; 12 nucleotides match TRBD1. The CDR3 extends over 13 amino acids. CDR1 and CDR2 from the germline V gene are SGHRS and YFSETQ. CDR3 sequence (DNA): TGCGCCAGCAGCCCCGGGACAGGGGGCTTAGGCCTTTTC. This codes for CASSPGTGGLGLF.

The chain uses TRBV4-2 and TRBJ2-3; D may be TRBD2 (7 bases). The CDR3 is 17 amino acids. V was clipped by 0 bases and J by 1 base, with 14 bases between them. Looked up from germline, CDR1 is LGHNA and CDR2 is YNFKEQ. Written as DNA, the CDR3 is TGTGCCAGCAGCCAAGATAAGGGGGAGGGCCGCACAGATACGCAGTATTTT. It is translated as CASSQDKGEGRTDTQYF.

J is TRBJ1-1 and V is TRBV7-2, with unresolved D. The CDR3 has 15 amino acids. Trimming pared 0 bases from V and 0 bases from J, leaving 8 bases between. From germline, CDR1 is SGHTA and CDR2 FQGNSA. The CDR3 sequence is CASSLARTLNTEAFF. The CDR3 DNA reads TGTGCCAGCAGCTTAGCTAGGACTTTGAACACTGAAGCTTTCTTT.

The rearrangement uses TRBV27 and TRBJ2-1; 10 bases align to TRBD1. Trimming at V came to 5 bases and at J to 7 bases, leaving 8 bases not matched to a gene. Germline CDR1 reads MNHEY; CDR2 reads SMNVEV (reference sequence). CDR3 length: 15 amino acids. The CDR3 loop reads CASSIPGTGVNEQFF. The CDR3 nucleotides read TGTGCCAGCAGTATCCCCGGGACAGGGGTGAATGAGCAGTTCTTC.

This chain links TRBV19 with TRBJ1-5; D unclear. Germline CDR1 and CDR2: LNHDA and SQIVND (reference sequence). The CDR3 is made up of 13 amino acids. Trimming removed 1 base at V and 7 bases at J, with 8 bases between. CDR3 amino acids: CASSIGLRQPQHF. In DNA form, the CDR3 reads TGTGCCAGTAGTATAGGCCTACGACAGCCCCAGCATTTT.

The J gene is TRBJ1-2, the V gene TRBV9; D possibly corresponds to TRBD1 (5 bases). The CDR3 loop spans 16 amino acids. Trimming removed 6 bases from V and 4 bases from J, with 22 bases in between. CDR1 SGDLS and CDR2 YYNGEE come from the germline V gene. Here the CDR3 reads CASTKSGAGGAYGYTF. Written as DNA, the CDR3 is TGTGCCAGCACCAAAAGCGGGGCCGGAGGGGCCTATGGCTACACCTTC.

The rearrangement links TRBV6-1 to TRBJ2-1; D unresolved. Germline lookup yields CDR1 MNHNS and CDR2 SASEGT. V was trimmed by 4 bases and J by 0 bases, leaving 10 bases between them. The CDR3 sequence is 15 residues long. The CDR3: CASSGNPSSYNEQFF. Here the CDR3 DNA reads TGTGCCAGCAGTGGTAATCCTAGCTCCTACAATGAGCAGTTCTTC.

This chain connects TRBV29-1 to TRBJ2-1, with 13 bases lining up with TRBD2. Germline V gene lookup returns CDR1 SQVTM and CDR2 ANQGSEA. The V segment lost 5 bases and the J segment 9 bases; nucleotides outside the gene matches: 7. There are 14 residues in the CDR3. CDR3 DNA: TGCAGCGTTTGGACTAGCGGGAGAACGGGTGAGCAGTTCTTC. Amino acid sequence: CSVWTSGRTGEQFF.